A selection of T cell receptor beta chains follows, all from one sample in a study of T cells after yellow fever vaccination. Using its own MiXCR run on the 5' RACE reads, TCRdb lists one record per CDR3 protein. The table shows roughly 350,000 distinct CDR3 sequences, with about 4% occurring only once. Sample: PBMCs, taken 5 days after the yellow fever booster vaccination. The source is a man younger than 30 who received the YFV17D yellow fever vaccine. Each CDR3 is given with its conserved first and last residue. D genes are given only for firm matches. Not every row has a clone size; where given, it reads once, few, many or a size class.

-,TRBV20-1,TRBJ2-5,-,TGCAGTGCTAGTGACAGGTTGGACCAAGAGACCCAGTACTTC,CSASDRLDQETQYF
few,TRBV7-2,TRBJ1-2,TRBD1,TGTGCCAGCAGCTCTAGGACAGGGGAAGGCTACACCTTC,CASSSRTGEGYTF
few,TRBV12-3/TRBV12-4,TRBJ1-1,-,TGTGCCAGCAGTTTAACGGGGGGTCCCACTCAGGGAGCTTTCTTT,CASSLTGGPTQGAFF
-,TRBV11-2,TRBJ2-7,-,TGTGCCAGCAGCTTGGAGACTAACTCCTACGAGCAGTACTTC,CASSLETNSYEQYF
few,TRBV7-8,TRBJ1-1,-,TGTGCCAGCAGCCCGACCACTACAGGGTTGGGGAACACTGAAGCTTTCTTT,CASSPTTTGLGNTEAFF
many,TRBV20-1,TRBJ2-3,TRBD2,TGCAGTGTCGCACGGGGGGGTTGGACAGATACGCAGTATTTT,CSVARGGWTDTQYF
few,TRBV7-9,TRBJ1-1,-,TGTGCCAGCAGAACCGGCTCGGGGGCTTTCTTT,CASRTGSGAFF
many,TRBV6-2/TRBV6-3,TRBJ2-1,TRBD2,TGTGCCACCGGGGGTTCCGGACTAGCGGGAGATTACAATGAGCAGTTCTTC,CATGGSGLAGDYNEQFF
few,TRBV7-2,TRBJ2-3,TRBD2,TGTGCCAGCAGCTCTAGGACTAGCGGGGGGATAGATACGCAGTATTTT,CASSSRTSGGIDTQYF
few,TRBV18,TRBJ2-3,TRBD1,TGTGCCAGCTCACCAGGACAGGAAAAAGATACGCAGTATTTT,CASSPGQEKDTQYF
few,TRBV7-2,TRBJ2-1,TRBD2,TGTGCCAGCAGCTTAGTGGGACTAGGGGTGGATGAGCAGTTCTTC,CASSLVGLGVDEQFF
many,TRBV29-1,TRBJ1-2,-,TGCAGCGTTGGCTCAGGGGCTTCCTATGGCTACACCTTC,CSVGSGASYGYTF
-,TRBV3-1,TRBJ2-7,-,TGTGCCAGCAGCCAAGATGGCGGTCGCAGAATCTACGAGCAGTACTTC,CASSQDGGRRIYEQYF
few,TRBV7-2,TRBJ2-1,-,TGTGCCAGCAGCTTAGTTAGCAGCTCCAATGAGCAGTTCTTC,CASSLVSSSNEQFF
-,TRBV20-1,TRBJ1-1,-,TGCAGTGCTAGCAGGGGCGGGAGCACTGAAGCTTTCTTT,CSASRGGSTEAFF
-,TRBV4-3,TRBJ1-4,-,TGCGCCAGCAGCCATAATCAGGGCGTTGGTGAAAAACTGTTTTTT,CASSHNQGVGEKLFF
-,TRBV7-2,TRBJ2-1,-,TGTGCCAGCAGCTCCGCCCCTGGGCGGGGAGCTTACAATGAGCAGTTCTTC,CASSSAPGRGAYNEQFF
-,TRBV6-5,TRBJ2-1,TRBD2,TGTGCCAGCAGGGCCGGGACTAGCCGTCACAATGAGCAGTTCTTC,CASRAGTSRHNEQFF
few,TRBV12-3/TRBV12-4,TRBJ1-2,-,TGTGCCAGCAGTTTGGGGAGTCGCTACTATGGCTACACCTTC,CASSLGSRYYGYTF
many,TRBV5-4,TRBJ2-3,-,TGTGCCAGCAGCCTAAGGACCGAGACAGATACGCAGTATTTT,CASSLRTETDTQYF
few,TRBV19,TRBJ1-1,-,TGTGCCAGTAGTACCATAGGGAGGAACACTGAAGCTTTCTTT,CASSTIGRNTEAFF
-,TRBV24-1,TRBJ2-3,-,TGTGCCACCAGTGATTTAGGGGCTGGAAGGGATACGCAGTATTTT,CATSDLGAGRDTQYF
few,TRBV7-9,TRBJ2-2,-,TGTGCCAGCAGCTCCGGAGAGGGGACCACCGGGGAGCTGTTTTTT,CASSSGEGTTGELFF